This T cell receptor (beta chain) was retrieved from a study of blood T cell repertoires in COVID-19. The assay was immunoSEQ multiplex PCR, and TCRdb's table has in-frame clones only and misses some. The sample consists of 50,000 to 70,000 clones, about nine tenths of them appearing once. V trimming: 1 base; J trimming: 2 bases; junction bases outside the gene matches: 11. Germline V gene data show CDR1 as SQVTM and CDR2 as ANQGSEA. The CDR3 runs 16 residues. The specimen was peripheral blood. V gene TRBV29-1 combines with J gene TRBJ2-7, with 7 bases lining up with TRBD1. This receptor was identified in a human donor with active COVID-19. The donor label of this sample is uncertain. The CDR3 loop is CSVEAFAGQVAYEQYF. The CDR3 DNA is TGCAGCGTTGAAGCTTTCGCAGGACAGGTAGCCTACGAGCAGTACTTC.